One and the same sample provided the 20 T cell receptor beta chains below, sequenced in a study of CD8+ T cells in alopecia areata. It was cDNA, reverse transcribed from extracted RNA, that served as the sequencing template. Method: immunoSEQ multiplex PCR; TCRdb's copy keeps in-frame clones and lacks some. This repertoire shows roughly 150,000 clones, approximately 45% found once; its top ten account for about 6.4%. The sample comprised CD4+ T cells sorted from blood. These receptors were taken from a human donor with alopecia areata.

The rearrangement joins TRBV19 to TRBJ1-1, with D hard to call. The CDR3 sequence is 15 residues long. Trimming took 2 bases from V and 3 from J, leaving 13 bases between them. Looked up from germline, CDR1 is LNHDA and CDR2 is SQIVND (reference sequence). This CDR3 reads CASSIKGADHTEAFF. CDR3 sequence (DNA): TGTGCCAGTAGTATAAAGGGTGCGGACCACACTGAAGCTTTCTTT.

This clone has more than one count but fewer than ten. The J gene is TRBJ2-5, the V gene TRBV7-9, with 10 bases fitting TRBD1. Germline V lookup: CDR1 SEHNR, CDR2 FQNEAQ (reference sequence). J lost 5 bases, V lost 5 bases, and 11 bases had no gene match. The CDR3 loop spans 16 amino acids. The CDR3 DNA reads as TGTGCCAGCAGCCTCCGCCGGGACAGGGGATGGGAGACCCAGTACTTC. It is translated as CASSLRRDRGWETQYF. The entire variable domain, with the rest obtained from reference TRBV7-9 and TRBJ2-5, is as follows: DTGVSQNPRHKITKRGQNVTFRCDPISEHNRLYWYRQTLGQGPEFLTYFQNEAQLEKSRLLSDRFSAERPKGSFSTLEIQRTEQGDSAMYLCASSLRRDRGWETQYFGPGTRLLVL.

The chain joins TRBV28 to TRBJ2-7; tentatively, D is TRBD1 (6 bases). This CDR3 comprises 13 residues. Looked up from germline, CDR1 is MDHEN and CDR2 is SYDVKM. Trimming pared 4 bases from V and 2 bases from J, leaving 9 bases between. The CDR3 sequence is CASSSDSPYEQYF. The CDR3 region has the DNA TGTGCCAGCAGTTCGGACAGTCCCTACGAGCAGTACTTC.

This chain joins TRBV4-1 and TRBJ1-2; the match to TRBD1 covers 7 bases. Germline lookup yields CDR1 MGHRA and CDR2 YSYEKL. V was pared by 3 bases and J by 8 bases, with 6 bases of the junction left unmatched. There are 13 residues in the CDR3. The CDR3 DNA is TGCGCCAGCAGCCAGACAGGGCTAGGAGGCTACACCTTC. Protein: CASSQTGLGGYTF.

There are a few counts of this clone. The CDR3, as DNA: TGTGCCAGCAGCTTTGGGTTGAACACTGAAGCTTTCTTT. Residues: CASSFGLNTEAFF. The gene calls are TRBV7-9 and TRBJ1-1; the D is unclear. Germline values: CDR1 SEHNR, CDR2 FQNEAQ (reference sequence). The V end lost 3 bases, the J end lost 0 bases, and 5 bases lay between the germline ends. The CDR3 loop spans 13 amino acids.

This chain joins TRBV5-1 and TRBJ2-2; the D gene is possibly TRBD2 (5 bases). Trimming stripped 4 bases from V and 5 bases from J, with 9 bases between. This CDR3 has 13 amino acids. Per germline, CDR1 SGHRS and CDR2 YFSETQ. The CDR3 DNA follows: TGCGCCAGCAGCACTGGACTGACCGGGGAGCTGTTTTTT. Protein sequence: CASSTGLTGELFF.

The chain carries TRBV5-4 and TRBJ2-7, with D perhaps TRBD1 (5 bases). Germline V lookup: CDR1 SGHNT, CDR2 YYREEE (reference sequence). The CDR3 consists of 14 residues. V was shortened by 2 bases and J by 3 bases, with 12 bases between the two germline ends. DNA for the CDR3: TGTGCCAGCAGCTTCGATCAGGGAAGCTACGAGCAGTACTTC. This translates into CASSFDQGSYEQYF.

This clone was seen a handful of times. The genes are TRBV10-3 and TRBJ2-1, with D possibly being TRBD2 (6 bases). The germline CDR1 and CDR2 sequences are ENHRY and SYGVKD. Trimming removed 5 bases from V and 0 bases from J, with 14 bases in between. The CDR3 totals 16 residues. In DNA, the CDR3 is TGTGCCATCAGTAAACGACGGGAGAGCTCCTACAATGAGCAGTTCTTC. As protein: CAISKRRESSYNEQFF.

The J gene is TRBJ2-7, the V gene TRBV7-3, with 11 bases aligning to TRBD2. V trimming: 4 bases; J trimming: 2 bases; junction bases outside the gene matches: 7. This CDR3 has 16 amino acids. Per the germline V gene, CDR1 is SGHTA and CDR2 is FQGTGA. The CDR3 region is CASSSLGLAVTYEQYF. Here the CDR3 DNA reads TGTGCCAGCAGCTCCTTGGGACTAGCGGTAACCTACGAGCAGTACTTC.

The genes are TRBV30 and TRBJ1-1; a weak D match, TRBD1 (5 bases). V was shortened by 0 bases and J by 1 base, with 12 bases between the two germline ends. Germline V gene lookup returns CDR1 GTSNPN and CDR2 SVGIG (reference sequence). The CDR3 has 15 residues. In DNA form, the CDR3 reads TGTGCCTGGAGTGTACAGTGGGGCAGGAACACTGAAGCTTTCTTT. Its translation is CAWSVQWGRNTEAFF.

The chain uses TRBV4-1 and TRBJ2-1; 7 bases fit TRBD2. The germline V gene has CDR1 MGHRA and CDR2 YSYEKL. CDR3 size: 15 residues. The V gene end was trimmed by 3 bases and the J gene end by 3 bases; junction bases not matched to a gene: 5. The CDR3 nucleotides read TGCGCCAGCAGCCAGGTAGCGGGTTTCTACAATGAGCAGTTCTTC. Encoded protein: CASSQVAGFYNEQFF.

The V and J genes are TRBV7-3 and TRBJ1-1; D is ambiguous. The CDR3 length is 17 residues. Germline CDR1 SGHTA, CDR2 FQGTGA. Trimming left V 2 bases short and J 0 bases short, with 16 bases between. For the CDR3, the DNA is TGTGCCAGCAGCTTATTCAACGGAGGAATCATGAACACTGAAGCTTTCTTT. Protein product: CASSLFNGGIMNTEAFF.

The rearrangement joins TRBV5-1 to TRBJ2-3, with 11 bases that match TRBD2. This CDR3 comprises 17 residues. V shed 0 bases, J shed 5 bases, and the junction held 8 bases outside the gene matches. Germline CDR1 SGHRS, CDR2 YFSETQ. The CDR3 sequence is CASSLALGGLAEDTQYF. CDR3 DNA: TGCGCCAGCAGCTTGGCATTGGGGGGACTAGCGGAAGATACGCAGTATTTT. The variable domain in full, completed from reference TRBV5-1 and TRBJ2-3, reads KAGVTQTPRYLIKTRGQQVTLSCSPISGHRSVSWYQQTPGQGLQFLFEYFSETQRNKGNFPGRFSGRQFSNSRSEMNVSTLELGDSALYLCASSLALGGLAEDTQYFGPGTRLTVL.

A few counts support this clone. The chain recombines TRBV18 with TRBJ1-1; no definite D call. Germline lookup yields CDR1 KGHSH and CDR2 LQKENI. The CDR3 spans 13 residues. V lost 4 bases to trimming and J lost 3 bases, with 9 bases between them. As DNA, the CDR3 is TGTGCCAGCTCACGCGAAAGGGACACTGAAGCTTTCTTT. Amino acids: CASSRERDTEAFF.

The chain links TRBV28 to TRBJ1-1, with 9 bases fitting TRBD1. The CDR3 has 17 amino acids. Trimming at V came to 5 bases and at J to 5 bases, leaving 15 bases not matched to a gene. The germline V gene has CDR1 MDHEN and CDR2 SYDVKM. The CDR3 region is CASSPTSGQGGRTEAFF. The CDR3, as DNA: TGTGCCAGCAGTCCTACTTCGGGACAGGGAGGGAGGACTGAAGCTTTCTTT.

This sequence joins TRBV30 and TRBJ2-7, with D perhaps TRBD2 (6 bases). The ends were cut back, 4 bases at V and 6 bases at J, with 22 bases in the middle. The CDR3 loop spans 15 amino acids. Germline loops: CDR1 GTSNPN, CDR2 SVGIG (reference sequence). The CDR3 coding sequence is TGTGCCTGGACGAGACTTATACGGGGGACGGGCGAGCAGTACTTC. It yields the protein CAWTRLIRGTGEQYF.

The V gene is TRBV29-1, the J gene TRBJ1-2; 9 bases are a match to TRBD1. V was clipped by 4 bases and J by 8 bases; unmatched bases: 11. The germline gives CDR1 SQVTM, CDR2 ANQGSEA. The CDR3 runs 14 residues. CDR3 sequence: CSVVVQGASRGYTF. DNA of the CDR3: TGCAGCGTTGTGGTACAGGGGGCGAGTAGGGGCTACACCTTC.

This clone came up a few times. The chain carries TRBV5-1 and TRBJ2-7; D might be TRBD2 (6 bases). CDR1 and CDR2 (germline): SGHRS, YFSETQ. The CDR3 is 13 residues long. V lost 7 bases to trimming and J lost 5 bases, with 16 bases between them. CDR3 sequence (DNA): TGCGCCAGCCTCACGGGGGAGGACCACGAGCAGTACTTC. Protein product: CASLTGEDHEQYF.

This clone occurred a few times. The chain recombines TRBV18 with TRBJ1-1, with no clear D. This CDR3 spans 15 amino acids. CDR1 and CDR2 from the germline V gene are KGHSH and LQKENI. The V end lost 2 bases, the J end lost 0 bases, and 10 bases lay between the germline ends. Here the CDR3 reads CASSPNRDMNTEAFF. CDR3 DNA sequence: TGTGCCAGCTCACCAAACAGAGACATGAACACTGAAGCTTTCTTT.

This clone has at least ten counts. The J gene is TRBJ2-7, the V gene TRBV10-2, with 10 bases that match TRBD1. CDR3 length: 15 amino acids. V shed 2 bases and J 2 bases; nucleotides not matched to a gene: 3. Germline assignment: CDR1 WSHSY and CDR2 SAAADI. In DNA form, the CDR3 reads TGCGCCAGCAGTGAGCCGGGACAGGGGACCTACGAGCAGTACTTC. This gives the protein CASSEPGQGTYEQYF.